This entry is about one T cell receptor (beta chain). Antigen unknown. Sequenced by immunoSEQ multiplex PCR; TCRdb stores in-frame clones only, minus some. The sample yields some 150,000 clones, 92% seen once. Germline V gives CDR1 SGHTA, CDR2 FQGNSA. V lost 1 base and J lost 3; bases outside the gene matches: 3. CDR3 size: 15 residues. The data belong to a study of T cell responses to AZD1222 COVID-19 vaccine. Study findings and constraints: Nearly half of the spike-specific TCRs reportedly recognize variant regions that carry no mutations.

The sample here was peripheral blood, taken 28 days after the second AZD1222 dose. This sequence originates from an adult who received the AZD1222 COVID-19 vaccine. The chain carries TRBV7-2 and TRBJ1-3, with 7 bases that match TRBD1. The CDR3 here is CASSLGRGYGNTIYF. In nucleotides, the CDR3 is TGTGCCAGCAGCTTAGGCAGGGGGTATGGAAACACCATATATTTT.